The subject of this entry is one TCR beta chain. This clone's antigen is unknown. The record has no base qualities; no much larger clone is one base away. Taken with the paper, the label for treatment or condition translates to: AdE1-LMPpoly-expanded autologous EBV-specific T-cell therapy followed by anti-PD-1 nivolumab. The data originate from a study of EBV T-cell therapy then PD-1 blockade in nasopharyngeal carcinoma (dated by TCRdb to the early 2020s). CDR1 is given as MNHEY and CDR2 as SMNVEV, both from the germline V gene (reference sequence). After removal of 3 bases from V and 6 bases from J, the junction retains 5 bases not matched to a gene. Including cysteine and phenylalanine, the CDR3 has 15 amino acids. Solely the CDR3 DNA is kept, with 45 bases framed from the first base. Genomic DNA was extracted from sorted cells using the Qiagen DNeasy Kit. Deep sequencing of the TCR beta chain was done on the immunoSEQ platform. The original pipeline was this. Repertoire data analysis was performed with the immunoSEQ Analyzer software. TCRdb limited this immuneACCESS table to in-frame rearrangements with V and J called. A share of clones is missing; checked studies link under half to unresolved V genes, and the rest is unexplained. Clone size and V and J calls were adopted from that table, with D and trimming inferred from the DNA. Here the sample has some 14,000 clones; around 84% occur a single time. Clones ranked in the top ten supply about 34% of the sample.

The sequence joins TRBV27 to TRBJ1-2; a stretch of 12 junction bases matches TRBD1. The receptor was isolated from a man aged 40-55 years with nasopharyngeal carcinoma. Sequenced here: CD8+ T cells from blood, sampled around day 99 from a patient whose treatment included autologous EBV-specific T cells and nivolumab. CDR3 region: CASSLGQGAGDGYTF. The bases are TGTGCCAGCAGTTTGGGACAGGGGGCGGGAGATGGCTACACCTTC.